This T cell receptor beta chain is drawn from a study of PD-L1 blockade in urothelial cancer. On the study more broadly: Men with urothelial cancer arising in the bladder made up about nine tenths of the roughly 29 patients. Analyses were performed on blood at 3 weeks after treatment start (the second dose) and at 6 weeks.

The CDR3 extends over 13 amino acids. The germline V gene encodes CDR1 SGDLS and CDR2 YYNGEE. The germline V and J ends were trimmed by 0 bases and 4 bases, with 5 bases remaining between them. Sequencing used immunoSEQ multiplex PCR; TCRdb keeps in-frame clones, though not all of them. Of tens of thousands of clones listed, about 80% are singletons. The chain carries TRBV9 and TRBJ1-5; no definite D call. Sequences were derived from PBMCs, sampled around atezolizumab (anti-PD-L1) treatment. The receptor was derived from a man between 70 and 80 years old with urothelial cancer. CDR3 DNA sequence: TGTGCCAGCAGCGTAGCGGAGAATCAGCCCCAGCATTTT. Amino acids: CASSVAENQPQHF.